In this sample, the clone carrying this T cell receptor (beta chain) turned up many times. Its antigen is currently unknown. The data are from a study of T cell repertoires in cytomegalovirus infection. The overall study: Both CMV infection and a matching HLA type were indicated by public TCR beta signatures.

From the reads, TCRdb called clonotypes with MiXCR, one entry per CDR3 protein. The table has under 800,000 distinct CDR3 sequences, around 24% seen once. Trimming cost V 5 bases and J 0 bases, with 13 bases left between them. Germline loops: CDR1 SGHVS, CDR2 FNYEAQ. This CDR3 has 15 amino acids. Study-wide results and limits: CMV carriers with the relevant HLA were identified by cumulative public TCR beta family frequency. The ex vivo response was dominated by HLA-C-restricted CMV-specific TCR beta clonotypes.

This TCR derives from a human donor in good health (CMV status not recorded). Some clones in this sample may be carry-over from other donors' samples. Source material: CD8+ T cells from PBMCs. V and J are TRBV7-6 and TRBJ1-1, with a possible D match to TRBD1 (5 bases). The chain's CDR3 is CASSHPQGMNTEAFF. As DNA, the CDR3 is TGTGCCAGCAGCCACCCTCAGGGAATGAACACTGAAGCTTTCTTT.